Following are 14 T cell receptor beta chains from one sample sequenced in a study of T cell responses to AZD1222 COVID-19 vaccine. This table comes from immunoSEQ multiplex PCR, and its TCRdb copy is limited to in-frame clones, with some not included. This table holds roughly 150,000 clones, roughly 93% found once. The input for sequencing was peripheral blood, taken 28 days after the second AZD1222 dose. All receptors come from an adult who received the AZD1222 COVID-19 vaccine.

The gene calls are TRBV11-2 and TRBJ2-7; TRBD2 agrees at 9 bases. CDR3 size: 16 residues. After removal of 5 bases from V and 3 bases from J, the junction contained 11 bases not matched to a gene. CDR1 and CDR2 (germline): SGHAT, FQNNGV. Here the CDR3 reads CASSRLVSGRFYEQYF. The CDR3 DNA reads TGTGCCAGCAGCCGCCTCGTCAGCGGGAGGTTCTACGAGCAGTACTTC.

This clone is a singleton in its sample. This rearrangement joins TRBV3-1 (or the pseudogene TRBV3-2) to TRBJ1-4; D might be TRBD1 (6 bases). The germline V gene encodes CDR1 LGHDT and CDR2 YNNKEL (reference sequence). The germline V and J ends were trimmed by 8 bases and 5 bases, with 21 bases remaining between them. This CDR3 comprises 16 residues. The CDR3 coding sequence is TGTGCCAGCGGTGGGCGGACAGAGGGGGTAAATGAAAAACTGTTTTTT. Protein product: CASGGRTEGVNEKLFF.

This chain connects TRBV7-9 to TRBJ1-1; perhaps TRBD1 as D (5 bases). Per germline, CDR1 SEHNR and CDR2 FQNEAQ (reference sequence). This CDR3 has 15 residues. Deletions cut 1 base from V and 1 base from J, with 10 bases between. The CDR3 DNA reads as TGTGCCAGCAGCTTAGGGGCAGGGCGGAACACTGAAGCTTTCTTT. Residues: CASSLGAGRNTEAFF.

This chain links TRBV7-2 with TRBJ2-1; TRBD1 matches 7 bases. The CDR3 extends over 16 amino acids. V dropped 1 base and J dropped 0; count of bases not matched to a gene: 3. The V gene's germline CDR1 is SGHTA and CDR2 FQGNSA. The CDR3 sequence is CASSLGGGRSYNEQFF. CDR3 coding DNA: TGTGCCAGCAGCTTAGGAGGGGGCCGCTCCTACAATGAGCAGTTCTTC.

J is TRBJ1-6 and V is TRBV9; no clear D. Deletions cut 3 bases from V and 3 bases from J, with 7 bases between. Germline V CDR1 and CDR2: SGDLS, YYNGEE. There are 14 residues in the CDR3. The CDR3 region has the DNA TGTGCCAGCAGCGCCAGAATCTATAATTCACCCCTCCACTTT. The encoded protein is CASSARIYNSPLHF.

Comments on this clone: Other DNA sequences in the same sample also yield this CDR3. The chain employs TRBV27 and TRBJ1-1; D not resolved. V was cut by 0 bases and J by 2 bases, with 4 bases left in between. There are 13 residues in the CDR3. Germline V gives CDR1 MNHEY, CDR2 SMNVEV (reference sequence). CDR3 residues: CASSLSRNTEAFF. DNA for the CDR3: TGTGCCAGCAGTTTATCTAGAAACACTGAAGCTTTCTTT.

The V call is TRBV11-2, the J call TRBJ2-1; the D gene could be TRBD1 or TRBD2 (6 bases each). Per the germline V gene, CDR1 is SGHAT and CDR2 is FQNNGV. The CDR3 length is 16 residues. The ends were cut back, 1 base at V and 5 bases at J, with 15 bases in the middle. The CDR3 region has the DNA TGTGCCAGCAGCTTAGGGGGGGCCGCACCGGACAATGAGCAGTTCTTC. Its translation is CASSLGGAAPDNEQFF.

V gene TRBV19 combines with J gene TRBJ2-5, with unresolved D. V lost 6 bases, J lost 3 bases, and 11 bases lay in between. The CDR3 extends over 13 amino acids. CDR1 is LNHDA, CDR2 SQIVND, per germline (reference sequence). The CDR3 nucleotides read TGTGCCAGTAGCTTCCTGGACGAAGAGACCCAGTACTTC. Protein: CASSFLDEETQYF.

This CDR3 is CASRPRGTYNSPLHF. The CDR3 bases are TGTGCCAGCAGGCCTAGGGGGACCTATAATTCACCCCTCCACTTT. The rearrangement joins TRBV6-6 to TRBJ1-6; a possible D gene is TRBD1 (6 bases). The CDR3 is 15 amino acids. CDR1 is MNHNY, CDR2 SVGAGI, per germline (reference sequence). Trimming removed 6 bases at V and 2 bases at J, with 11 bases between.

The gene calls are TRBV11-2 and TRBJ2-1; 10 bases agree with TRBD2. V shed 4 bases, J shed 9 bases, and the junction held 3 bases outside the gene matches. Per germline, CDR1 SGHAT and CDR2 FQNNGV. There are 13 residues in the CDR3. CDR3 region: CASSSGLALEQFF. CDR3 nucleotide sequence: TGTGCCAGCAGCTCGGGACTAGCGCTTGAGCAGTTCTTC.

This chain uses TRBV11-1 with TRBJ2-5; D possibly corresponds to TRBD1 (6 bases). The CDR3 has 14 amino acids. V lost 3 bases and J 0 bases, leaving 8 bases between the germline ends. Per the germline V gene, CDR1 is SGHAT and CDR2 is FQDESV (reference sequence). The CDR3 spells CASSFGQNQETQYF. In nucleotides, the CDR3 is TGTGCCAGCAGCTTTGGACAGAACCAAGAGACCCAGTACTTC.

This clone is a singleton in its sample. CDR3 DNA sequence: TGTGCCAGTCGGACGGGACAGGGGGGCGAGCAGTACTTC. Translated: CASRTGQGGEQYF. The V and J genes are TRBV28 and TRBJ2-7, with 11 bases matching TRBD1. The junction had 7 bases not matched to a gene; V was cut back by 9 bases and J by 6 bases. CDR3 length: 13 amino acids. Germline CDR1 and CDR2: MDHEN and SYDVKM.

The chain joins TRBV18 to TRBJ2-7, with 11 bases identical to TRBD1. The CDR3 consists of 15 residues. The trim removed 3 bases at V and 4 bases at J, leaving 5 bases unmatched. Germline V gives CDR1 KGHSH, CDR2 LQKENI. The CDR3 bases are TGTGCCAGCTCACCTCGGACAGGGGGCTTATACGAGCAGTACTTC. It specifies CASSPRTGGLYEQYF. Full variable domain (rest looked up from reference TRBV18 and TRBJ2-7): NAGVMQNPRHLVRRRGQEARLRCSPMKGHSHVYWYRQLPEEGLKFMVYLQKENIIDESGMPKERFSAEFPKEGPSILRIQQVVRGDSAAYFCASSPRTGGLYEQYFGPGTRLTVT.

This chain joins TRBV6-5 and TRBJ2-1; TRBD2 aligns across 8 bases. The CDR3 extends over 15 amino acids. The ends lost 5 bases at V and 2 bases at J; junction bases unmatched: 5. Germline-derived CDR1 and CDR2 are MNHEY and SVGAGI. In DNA form, the CDR3 reads TGTGCCAGCAGTACGAGCGGGAGCCCCTACAATGAGCAGTTCTTC. Its translation is CASSTSGSPYNEQFF.